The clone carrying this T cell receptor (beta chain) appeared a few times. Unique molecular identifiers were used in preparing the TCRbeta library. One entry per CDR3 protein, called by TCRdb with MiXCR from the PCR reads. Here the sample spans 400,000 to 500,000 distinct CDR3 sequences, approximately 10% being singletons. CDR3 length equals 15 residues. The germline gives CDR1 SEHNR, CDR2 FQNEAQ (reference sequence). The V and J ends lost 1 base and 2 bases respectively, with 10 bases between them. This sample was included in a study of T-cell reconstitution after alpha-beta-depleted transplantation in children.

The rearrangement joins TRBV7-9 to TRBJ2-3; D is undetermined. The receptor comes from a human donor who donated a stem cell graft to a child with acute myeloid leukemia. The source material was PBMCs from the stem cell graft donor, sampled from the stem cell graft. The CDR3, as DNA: TGTGCCAGCAGCTTAGTCGGGCTCTTCACAGATACGCAGTATTTT. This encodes CASSLVGLFTDTQYF.